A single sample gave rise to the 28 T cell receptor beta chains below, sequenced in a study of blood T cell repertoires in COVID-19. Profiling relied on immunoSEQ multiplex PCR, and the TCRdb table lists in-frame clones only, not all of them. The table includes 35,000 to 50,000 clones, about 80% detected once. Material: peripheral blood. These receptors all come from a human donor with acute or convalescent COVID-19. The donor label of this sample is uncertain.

CDR3 nucleotide sequence: TGTGCCAGCAGTTACGGGGGCGGAGAGACCCAGTACTTC. It yields the protein CASSYGGGETQYF. The chain uses TRBV6-2 or TRBV6-3 and TRBJ2-5, with D perhaps TRBD1 (6 bases). The V gene lost 2 bases and the J gene lost 4 bases, with 8 bases spanning the gap. Germline V gene lookup returns CDR1 MNHEY and CDR2 SVGEGT. CDR3 length: 13 amino acids.

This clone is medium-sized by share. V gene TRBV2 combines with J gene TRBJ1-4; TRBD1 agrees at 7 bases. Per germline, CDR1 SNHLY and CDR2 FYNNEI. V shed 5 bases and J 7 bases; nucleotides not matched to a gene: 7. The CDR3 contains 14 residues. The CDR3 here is CASSPDRVFEKLFF. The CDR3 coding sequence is TGTGCCAGCAGTCCTGACAGGGTTTTTGAAAAACTGTTTTTT.

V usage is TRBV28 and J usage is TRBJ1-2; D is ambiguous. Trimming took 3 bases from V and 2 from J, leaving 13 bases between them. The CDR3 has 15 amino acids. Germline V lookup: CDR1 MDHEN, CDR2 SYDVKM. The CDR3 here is CASSLGLARNYGYTF. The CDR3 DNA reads TGTGCCAGCAGTTTGGGTTTGGCGAGGAACTATGGCTACACCTTC.

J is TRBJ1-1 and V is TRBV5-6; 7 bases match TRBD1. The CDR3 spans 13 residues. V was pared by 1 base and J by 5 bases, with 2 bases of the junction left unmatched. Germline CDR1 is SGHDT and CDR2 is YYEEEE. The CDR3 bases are TGTGCCAGCAGCTTGACAGGGGAAACTGAAGCTTTCTTT. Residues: CASSLTGETEAFF.

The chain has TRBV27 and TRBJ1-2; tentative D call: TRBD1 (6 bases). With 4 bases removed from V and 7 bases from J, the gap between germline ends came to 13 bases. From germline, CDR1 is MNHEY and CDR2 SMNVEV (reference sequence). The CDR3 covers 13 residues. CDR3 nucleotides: TGTGCCAGCAGTTGGGGTGGGGGCCGTGGCTACACCTTC. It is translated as CASSWGGGRGYTF.

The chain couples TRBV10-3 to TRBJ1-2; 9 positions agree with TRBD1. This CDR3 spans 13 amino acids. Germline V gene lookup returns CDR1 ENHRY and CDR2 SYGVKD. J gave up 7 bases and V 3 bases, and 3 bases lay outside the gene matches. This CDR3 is CAISEQGAIGYTF. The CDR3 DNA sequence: TGTGCCATCAGTGAACAGGGGGCGATTGGCTACACCTTC.

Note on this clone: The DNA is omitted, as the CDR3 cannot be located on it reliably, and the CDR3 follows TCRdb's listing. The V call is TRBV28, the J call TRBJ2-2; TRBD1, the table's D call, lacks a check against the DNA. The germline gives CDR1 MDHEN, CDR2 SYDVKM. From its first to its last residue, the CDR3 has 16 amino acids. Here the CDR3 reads CASSFLAGTNTGELFF.

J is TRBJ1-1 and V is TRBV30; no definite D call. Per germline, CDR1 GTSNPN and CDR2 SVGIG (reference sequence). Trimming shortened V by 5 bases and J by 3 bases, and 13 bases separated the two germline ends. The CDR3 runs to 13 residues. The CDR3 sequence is CAWSGRRDTEAFF. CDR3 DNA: TGTGCCTGGTCGGGCAGGCGGGACACTGAAGCTTTCTTT.

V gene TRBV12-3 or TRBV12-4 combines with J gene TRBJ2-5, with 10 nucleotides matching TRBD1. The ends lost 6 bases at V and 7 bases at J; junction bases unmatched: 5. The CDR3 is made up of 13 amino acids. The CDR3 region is CASRWGTGVTQYF. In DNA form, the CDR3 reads TGTGCCAGCAGGTGGGGGACAGGGGTGACCCAGTACTTC.

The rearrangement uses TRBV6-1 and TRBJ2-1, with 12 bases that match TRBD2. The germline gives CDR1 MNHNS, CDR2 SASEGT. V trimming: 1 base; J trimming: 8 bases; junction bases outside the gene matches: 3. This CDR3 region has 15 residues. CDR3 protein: CASSEGLAGGDEQFF. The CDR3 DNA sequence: TGTGCCAGCAGTGAAGGGCTAGCGGGAGGGGATGAGCAGTTCTTC.

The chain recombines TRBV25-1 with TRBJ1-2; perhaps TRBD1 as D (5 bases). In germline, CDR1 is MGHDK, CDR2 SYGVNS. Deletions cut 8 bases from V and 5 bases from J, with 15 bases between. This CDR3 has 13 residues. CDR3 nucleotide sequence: TGTGCCAGCTCGTCAAATCCAGGGTATGGCTACACCTTC. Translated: CASSSNPGYGYTF.

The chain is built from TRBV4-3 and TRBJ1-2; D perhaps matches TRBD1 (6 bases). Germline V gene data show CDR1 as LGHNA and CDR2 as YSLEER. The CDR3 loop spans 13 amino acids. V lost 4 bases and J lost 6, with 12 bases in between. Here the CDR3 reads CASSLTGFDGYTF. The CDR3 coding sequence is TGCGCCAGCAGCCTGACAGGATTCGATGGCTACACCTTC.

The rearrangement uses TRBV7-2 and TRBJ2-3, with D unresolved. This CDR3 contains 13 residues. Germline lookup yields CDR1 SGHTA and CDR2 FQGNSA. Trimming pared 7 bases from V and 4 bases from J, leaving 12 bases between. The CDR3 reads CASTRARSDTQYF. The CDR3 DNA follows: TGTGCCAGCACCCGAGCGCGTTCAGATACGCAGTATTTT. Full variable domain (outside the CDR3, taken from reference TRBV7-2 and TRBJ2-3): GAGVSQSPSNKVTEKGKDVELRCDPISGHTALYWYRQSLGQGLEFLIYFQGNSAPDKSGLPSDRFSAERTGGSVSTLTIQRTQQEDSAVYLCASTRARSDTQYFGPGTRLTVL.

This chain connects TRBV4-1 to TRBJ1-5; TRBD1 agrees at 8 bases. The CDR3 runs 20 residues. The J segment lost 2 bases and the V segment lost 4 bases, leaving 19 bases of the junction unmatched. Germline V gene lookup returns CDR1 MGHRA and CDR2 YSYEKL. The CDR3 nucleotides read TGCGCCAGCAGCCGGCGGACAGGGCCCCGTTCCCTAAGGCGCAATCAGCCCCAGCATTTT. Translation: CASSRRTGPRSLRRNQPQHF.

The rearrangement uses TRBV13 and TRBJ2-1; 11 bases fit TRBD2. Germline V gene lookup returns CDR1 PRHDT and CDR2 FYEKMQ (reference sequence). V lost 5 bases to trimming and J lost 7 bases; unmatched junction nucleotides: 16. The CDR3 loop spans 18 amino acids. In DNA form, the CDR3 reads TGTGCCAGCAGCCCTAGCGGGGGGACCCAAGGGGAGGTTAATGAGCAGTTCTTC. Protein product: CASSPSGGTQGEVNEQFF.

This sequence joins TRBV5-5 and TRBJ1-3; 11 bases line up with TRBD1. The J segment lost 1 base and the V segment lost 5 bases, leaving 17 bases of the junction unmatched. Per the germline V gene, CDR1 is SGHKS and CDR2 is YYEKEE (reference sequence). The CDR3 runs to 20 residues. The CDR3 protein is CASSSLFAPGQGASGNTIYF. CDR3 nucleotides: TGTGCCAGCAGTTCACTGTTTGCCCCAGGACAGGGGGCTTCTGGAAACACCATATATTTT.

DNA of the CDR3: TGCGCCAGCAGCATTTCTAGCGGGAGGTCCTACGAGCAGTACTTC. It specifies CASSISSGRSYEQYF. The chain combines TRBV5-1 with TRBJ2-7; 11 positions agree with TRBD2. The CDR3 consists of 15 residues. Germline loops: CDR1 SGHRS, CDR2 YFSETQ. The ends lost 4 bases at V and 1 base at J; junction bases unmatched: 4.

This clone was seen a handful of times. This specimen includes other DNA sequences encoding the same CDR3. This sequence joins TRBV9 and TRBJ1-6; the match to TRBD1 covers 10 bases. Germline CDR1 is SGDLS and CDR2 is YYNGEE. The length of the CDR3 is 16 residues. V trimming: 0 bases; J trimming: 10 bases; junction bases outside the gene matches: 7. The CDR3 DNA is TGTGCCAGCAGCGTAGGTCGACCGGGACAGGGGTCACCCCTCCACTTT. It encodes CASSVGRPGQGSPLHF.

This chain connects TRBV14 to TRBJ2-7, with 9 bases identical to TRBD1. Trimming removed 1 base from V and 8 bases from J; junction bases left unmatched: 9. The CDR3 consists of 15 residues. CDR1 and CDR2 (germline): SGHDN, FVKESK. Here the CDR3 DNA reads TGTGCCAGCAGCCAAGCCGGGACAGGGTTGGGTCAGCAGTACTTC. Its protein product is CASSQAGTGLGQQYF.

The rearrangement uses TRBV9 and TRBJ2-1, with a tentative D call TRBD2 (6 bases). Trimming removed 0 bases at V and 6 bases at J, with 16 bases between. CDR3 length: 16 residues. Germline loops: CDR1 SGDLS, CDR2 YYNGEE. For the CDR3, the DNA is TGTGCCAGCAGCGTAGACCCTCGAGGAGGGAGCAATGAGCAGTTCTTC. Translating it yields CASSVDPRGGSNEQFF.

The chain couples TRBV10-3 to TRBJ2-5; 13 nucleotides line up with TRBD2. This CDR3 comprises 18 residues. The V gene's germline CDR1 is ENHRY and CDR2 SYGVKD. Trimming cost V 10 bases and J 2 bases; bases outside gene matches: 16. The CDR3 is CATRTTSGGAVRQETQYF. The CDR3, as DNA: TGTGCCACCCGCACAACTAGCGGGGGGGCCGTTCGGCAAGAGACCCAGTACTTC.

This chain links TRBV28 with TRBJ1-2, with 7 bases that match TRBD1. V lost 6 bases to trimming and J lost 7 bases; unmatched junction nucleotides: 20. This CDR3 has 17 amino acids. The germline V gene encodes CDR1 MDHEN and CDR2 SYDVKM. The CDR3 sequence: CASRVSGTLQGDGGYTF. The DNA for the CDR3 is TGTGCCAGCAGAGTTTCGGGGACCCTTCAGGGGGACGGTGGCTACACCTTC.

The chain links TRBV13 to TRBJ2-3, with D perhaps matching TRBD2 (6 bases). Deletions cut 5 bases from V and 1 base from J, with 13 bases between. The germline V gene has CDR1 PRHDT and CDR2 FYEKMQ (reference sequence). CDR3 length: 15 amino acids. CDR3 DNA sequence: TGTGCCAGCAGCCCGGGACTTCCAGGCACAGATACGCAGTATTTT. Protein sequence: CASSPGLPGTDTQYF.

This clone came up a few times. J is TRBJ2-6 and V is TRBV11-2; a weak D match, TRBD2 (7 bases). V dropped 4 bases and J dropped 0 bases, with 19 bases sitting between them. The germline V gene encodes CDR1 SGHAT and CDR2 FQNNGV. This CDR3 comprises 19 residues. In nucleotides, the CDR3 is TGTGCCAGCAGCTCCCTGTTCACCCGGGGGGCCTCTGGGGCCAACGTCCTGACTTTC. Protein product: CASSSLFTRGASGANVLTF.

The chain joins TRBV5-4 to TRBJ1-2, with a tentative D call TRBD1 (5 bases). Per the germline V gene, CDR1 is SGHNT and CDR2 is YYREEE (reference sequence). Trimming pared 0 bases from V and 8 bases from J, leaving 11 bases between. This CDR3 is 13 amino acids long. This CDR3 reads CASSLASGNGYTF. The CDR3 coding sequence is TGTGCCAGCAGCTTGGCGTCAGGGAACGGCTACACCTTC. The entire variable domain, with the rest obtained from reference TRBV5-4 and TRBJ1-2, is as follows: ETGVTQSPTHLIKTRGQQVTLRCSSQSGHNTVSWYQQALGQGPQFIFQYYREEENGRGNFPPRFSGLQFPNYSSELNVNALELDDSALYLCASSLASGNGYTFGSGTRLTVV.

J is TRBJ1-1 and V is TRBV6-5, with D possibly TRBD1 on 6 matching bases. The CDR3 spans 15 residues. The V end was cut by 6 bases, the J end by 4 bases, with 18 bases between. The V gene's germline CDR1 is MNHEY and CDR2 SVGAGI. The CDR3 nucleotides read TGTGCCAGCAGGGCGTACACAGGGCTCCCCACTGAAGCTTTCTTT. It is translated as CASRAYTGLPTEAFF.

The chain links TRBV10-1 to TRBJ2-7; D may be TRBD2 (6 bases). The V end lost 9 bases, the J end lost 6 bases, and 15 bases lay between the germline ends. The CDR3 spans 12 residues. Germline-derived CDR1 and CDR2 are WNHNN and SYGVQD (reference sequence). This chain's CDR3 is CARRRGESEQYF. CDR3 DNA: TGCGCCAGGAGGCGGGGTGAGAGCGAGCAGTACTTC.

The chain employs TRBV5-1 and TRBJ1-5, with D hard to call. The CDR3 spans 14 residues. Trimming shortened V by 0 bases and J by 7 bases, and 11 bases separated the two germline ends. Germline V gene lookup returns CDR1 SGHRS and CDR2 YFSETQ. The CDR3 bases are TGCGCCAGCAGCTTGGACGGGTTCGGGCAGCCCCAGCATTTT. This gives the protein CASSLDGFGQPQHF.